Sequencing of this TCR beta chain was carried out in a study of beta chain features in type 1 diabetes. cDNA synthesis used the whole RNA isolate, giving expressed TCRB sequences. Sequencing was performed with immunoSEQ multiplex PCR; in TCRdb, only in-frame clones are kept and a portion is missing. Among 350,000 to 400,000 clones listed, roughly 15% were seen once. V lost 4 bases, J lost 4 bases, and 14 bases stayed unmatched. Germline CDR1 is MGHDK and CDR2 is SYGVNS. The CDR3 covers 17 residues. This clone was observed a handful of times. The V call is TRBV25-1, the J call TRBJ2-5; 8 positions agree with TRBD2. The sequenced sample was naive CD4+ T cells from blood. The TCR comes from a woman aged 18-35 years in good health. CDR3 region: CASSVLASAGARETQYF. CDR3 DNA sequence: TGTGCCAGCAGTGTACTCGCCTCAGCGGGGGCAAGAGAGACCCAGTACTTC.